One sample yielded the 21 T cell receptor beta chains listed below, sequenced in a study of blood T cell repertoires in COVID-19. Sequenced by immunoSEQ multiplex PCR; TCRdb stores in-frame clones only, minus some. The sample contains roughly 130,000 clones, 70% to 85% of which appear only once. The sequencing sample was made of peripheral blood. These receptors all come from a woman between 45 and 65 years old with acute or convalescent COVID-19.

CDR3 in amino acids: CAISGKSGNTIYF. The CDR3, as DNA: TGTGCCATCTCAGGGAAATCTGGAAACACCATATATTTT. The rearrangement joins TRBV11-3 to TRBJ1-3; D might be TRBD1 (5 bases). Germline CDR1 reads SGHNT; CDR2 reads YENEEA. This CDR3 is 13 amino acids long. V lost 10 bases to trimming and J lost 1 base, with 11 bases between them.

The chain couples TRBV18 to TRBJ1-5, with D possibly being TRBD1 (6 bases). The CDR3 extends over 14 amino acids. V was shortened by 3 bases and J by 5 bases, with 11 bases between the two germline ends. CDR1 is KGHSH and CDR2 is LQKENI in the germline V gene. The CDR3 DNA sequence: TGTGCCAGCTCACCCGAGGGGGGGGATCAGCCCCAGCATTTT. This gives the protein CASSPEGGDQPQHF.

The rearrangement uses TRBV27 and TRBJ1-6, with D possibly TRBD1 on 6 matching bases. The CDR3 spans 22 residues. Trimming shortened V by 0 bases and J by 0 bases, and 24 bases separated the two germline ends. Germline CDR1 reads MNHEY; CDR2 reads SMNVEV (reference sequence). The CDR3 here is CASSLSGGAGVVPSSYNSPLHF. The CDR3 coding sequence is TGTGCCAGCAGTTTATCGGGGGGGGCAGGCGTAGTTCCGAGCTCCTATAATTCACCCCTCCACTTT.

This sequence joins TRBV29-1 and TRBJ1-2, with TRBD1 identical over 10 bases. Germline trimming cut 3 bases from V and 5 bases from J; bases unmatched to any gene: 6. CDR3 size: 14 residues. Germline CDR1 and CDR2: SQVTM and ANQGSEA. CDR3 sequence (DNA): TGCAGCGTTGACGCGGGACAGGGGAGGTATGGCTACACCTTC. The encoded protein is CSVDAGQGRYGYTF.

The V call is TRBV18, the J call TRBJ2-7; 12 nucleotides line up with TRBD1. The CDR3 runs 15 residues. V gave up 5 bases and J gave up 4 bases; unmatched junction bases: 6. Germline CDR1 is KGHSH and CDR2 is LQKENI. The CDR3 region has the DNA TGTGCCAGCTCAACGGGACAGGGGGCTCAATACGAGCAGTACTTC. Translated, it gives CASSTGQGAQYEQYF.

This rearrangement joins TRBV3-1 (or the pseudogene TRBV3-2) to TRBJ1-5; D is unresolved. Deletions cut 3 bases from V and 3 bases from J, with 3 bases between. Germline CDR1 reads LGHDT; CDR2 reads YNNKEL (reference sequence). The CDR3 totals 12 residues. The CDR3: CASSQANQPQHF. The CDR3 DNA follows: TGTGCCAGCAGCCAGGCCAATCAGCCCCAGCATTTT.

V and J are TRBV6-5 and TRBJ2-3; 12 nucleotides match TRBD2. Trimming at V came to 7 bases and at J to 3 bases, leaving 2 bases not matched to a gene. Germline CDR1 and CDR2: MNHEY and SVGAGI. The CDR3 is made up of 14 amino acids. The CDR3 coding sequence is TGTGCCAGCAAACTAGCGGGGGGTACAGATACGCAGTATTTT. Translated: CASKLAGGTDTQYF.

The V and J genes are TRBV5-1 and TRBJ2-1, with 13 bases lining up with TRBD2. After removal of 4 bases from V and 5 bases from J, the junction contained 6 bases not matched to a gene. Per the germline V gene, CDR1 is SGHRS and CDR2 is YFSETQ. The CDR3 is 16 amino acids. CDR3 in amino acids: CASSPRTSGRDNEQFF. CDR3 coding DNA: TGCGCCAGCAGCCCCCGGACTAGCGGGAGAGACAATGAGCAGTTCTTC.

The sample holds a few counts of this clone. The chain employs TRBV14 and TRBJ1-4, with 7 bases that match TRBD1. The CDR3 is made up of 18 amino acids. The junction had 14 bases not matched to a gene; V was cut back by 0 bases and J by 7 bases. Germline CDR1 is SGHDN and CDR2 is FVKESK. CDR3 coding DNA: TGTGCCAGCAGCCAAGACCTCGGCCTAGGGGGCGTGGGTGAAAAACTGTTTTTT. Translating it yields CASSQDLGLGGVGEKLFF.

This chain connects TRBV6-5 to TRBJ1-5, with 7 bases matching TRBD1. Germline loops: CDR1 MNHEY, CDR2 SVGAGI. The CDR3 contains 12 residues. With V trimmed by 4 bases and J by 9 bases, 3 bases remained unmatched. CDR3 in DNA: TGTGCCAGCAGTTGGGACAGTCGGCCCCAGCATTTT. Translated, it gives CASSWDSRPQHF.

The chain links TRBV5-6 to TRBJ2-2; D gene ambiguous. V lost 1 base and J lost 7, with 5 bases in between. Germline V CDR1 and CDR2: SGHDT, YYEEEE. The CDR3 sequence is 12 residues long. The CDR3 bases are TGTGCCAGCAGCTTGCGTTACGGGGAGCTGTTTTTT. Residues: CASSLRYGELFF.

The chain has TRBV6-6 and TRBJ2-2; D uncertain. The CDR3 has 13 amino acids. Per germline, CDR1 MNHNY and CDR2 SVGAGI (reference sequence). Trimming shortened V by 10 bases and J by 1 base, and 10 bases separated the two germline ends. CDR3 amino acids: CATKPGNTGELFF. In nucleotides, the CDR3 is TGTGCCACCAAACCGGGGAACACCGGGGAGCTGTTTTTT.

The chain has TRBV2 and TRBJ1-2, with 10 nucleotides matching TRBD1. V was pared by 0 bases and J by 5 bases, with 3 bases of the junction left unmatched. This CDR3 comprises 15 residues. Germline V gene data show CDR1 as SNHLY and CDR2 as FYNNEI. CDR3 sequence: CASSEARTGGYGYTF. CDR3 DNA: TGTGCCAGCAGTGAAGCCAGGACAGGGGGGTATGGCTACACCTTC.

This chain uses TRBV6-5 with TRBJ2-7; 10 bases are shared with TRBD1. This CDR3 comprises 14 residues. Germline V gene lookup returns CDR1 MNHEY and CDR2 SVGAGI. The V and J ends lost 8 bases and 4 bases, in that order; junction bases with no gene match: 8. CDR3 protein: CASSGTGVAYEQYF. The CDR3, as DNA: TGTGCCAGCTCCGGGACAGGGGTCGCGTACGAGCAGTACTTC.

V gene TRBV5-1 combines with J gene TRBJ1-1, with D perhaps TRBD1 (5 bases). The CDR3 loop spans 12 amino acids. The germline V and J ends were trimmed by 4 bases and 11 bases, with 15 bases remaining between them. Germline V lookup: CDR1 SGHRS, CDR2 YFSETQ. This CDR3 reads CASSPGGERAFF. DNA for the CDR3: TGCGCCAGCAGCCCTGGGGGGGAGAGGGCTTTCTTT.

The chain recombines TRBV2 with TRBJ1-1; TRBD1 might be the D (5 bases). V was trimmed by 4 bases and J by 1 base, leaving 16 bases between them. The CDR3 spans 16 residues. Germline CDR1 is SNHLY and CDR2 is FYNNEI. The CDR3 sequence: CASSVLGPRGNTEAFF. As DNA, the CDR3 is TGTGCCAGCAGTGTACTGGGACCGCGGGGGAACACTGAAGCTTTCTTT.

This clone showed up just once. V usage is TRBV6-1 and J usage is TRBJ1-4; 7 nucleotides align to TRBD1. Germline values: CDR1 MNHNS, CDR2 SASEGT. The V gene end was trimmed by 2 bases and the J gene end by 11 bases; junction bases not matched to a gene: 5. There are 13 residues in the CDR3. CDR3 in amino acids: CASSESGQAKLFF. The CDR3 coding sequence is TGTGCCAGCAGTGAATCTGGACAGGCGAAACTGTTTTTT.

In nucleotides, the CDR3 is TGTGCCAGCAGTTACCGGGCAACTAATGAAAAACTGTTTTTT. It codes for CASSYRATNEKLFF. V usage is TRBV6-2 or TRBV6-3 and J usage is TRBJ1-4; D unresolved. From germline, CDR1 is MNHEY and CDR2 SVGEGT. Trimming stripped 2 bases from V and 0 bases from J, with 4 bases between. The CDR3 is 14 residues long.

The J gene is TRBJ2-2, the V gene TRBV11-2; 7 nucleotides agree with TRBD1. The V and J ends lost 5 bases and 2 bases, in that order; junction bases with no gene match: 8. Germline V gives CDR1 SGHAT, CDR2 FQNNGV. The CDR3 runs to 16 residues. The DNA for the CDR3 is TGTGCCAGCAGCCGGCGCCGGGACAGCAACACCGGGGAGCTGTTTTTT. Amino acid sequence: CASSRRRDSNTGELFF.

The gene calls are TRBV19 and TRBJ2-7; the match to TRBD2 covers 10 bases. Germline loops: CDR1 LNHDA, CDR2 SQIVND (reference sequence). The V segment lost 3 bases and the J segment 3 bases; nucleotides outside the gene matches: 5. CDR3 length: 15 amino acids. CDR3 protein: CASSISSGGIYEQYF. DNA for the CDR3: TGTGCCAGTAGTATTTCTAGCGGGGGTATCTACGAGCAGTACTTC.

CDR3 bases: TGTGCCAGCCGTAGACAGGGGTTAGCCGGGGAGCTGTTTTTT. It is translated as CASRRQGLAGELFF. The rearrangement links TRBV7-3 to TRBJ2-2; 8 nucleotides match TRBD1. Germline lookup yields CDR1 SGHTA and CDR2 FQGTGA. With V trimmed by 8 bases and J by 6 bases, 8 bases remained unmatched. CDR3 length equals 14 residues.